This T cell receptor (beta chain) was sequenced during a study of T cell repertoires in cytomegalovirus infection. About the research overall: It can be stated that public TCR beta signatures indicated CMV infection as well as a matching HLA type.

From germline, CDR1 is DFQATT and CDR2 SNEGSKA (reference sequence). The CDR3 loop spans 14 amino acids. A single record per CDR3 protein comes from TCRdb applying MiXCR to the reads. The table shows hundreds of thousands of distinct CDR3 sequences, with 25% to 40% occurring only once. With regard to this clonotype: The target antigen is unknown. The junction departs from germline at one end; a sequencing error may be responsible.

Findings and caveats of the study: The study found HLA-C-restricted CMV-specific TCR beta clonotypes dominating the ex vivo response.

The sample consisted of PBMCs. The genes are TRBV20-1 and TRBJ2-3; D gene unclear. This clonotype was sampled from a human donor in good health (CMV status not recorded). Some clones in this sample may be carry-over from other donors' samples. The CDR3 DNA sequence: TGCAGTGCGAGTATGGGCAGACGCACAGATACGCAGTCTTTT. Protein sequence: CSASMGRRTDTQSF.